This T cell receptor (beta chain) was found in a study of control samples from healthy donors and cancer patients. Sequencing used immunoSEQ multiplex PCR; TCRdb keeps in-frame clones, though not all of them. The sample lists about 140,000 clones, 91% occurring once. V shed 6 bases and J shed 6 bases, with 17 bases lying between them. CDR3 length: 13 amino acids. Germline CDR1 and CDR2: GTSNPN and SVGIG (reference sequence). This sequence originates from a man between 18 and 35 years old in good health. The J gene is TRBJ1-2, the V gene TRBV30; D gene ambiguous. The specimen was blood. CDR3 coding DNA: TGTGCCTGTTCTCGACTGGAGGATCATGGCTACACCTTC. It translates to CACSRLEDHGYTF.